This T cell receptor (beta chain) was captured by sequencing in a study of T cells in Graves' hyperthyroidism and ophthalmopathy. Study-wide results and caveats: With a median lead of roughly 6.2 months before onset, the model predicted ophthalmopathy.

In the case of this clonotype: No antigen is known for it.

Unmatched junction bases numbered 7, after V lost 6 bases and J lost 6 bases. The V gene's germline CDR1 is SNHLY and CDR2 FYNNEI. This CDR3 spans 14 amino acids. Amplified regions were TCR beta CDR3 sequences from RNA transcripts. Carried out on the TCR CDR3, a first-round RT-PCR used the HTBI primer set. TCRdb analysed the multiplex PCR reads with MiXCR anew, one entry per CDR3 protein. Among about 610,000 distinct CDR3 sequences listed, about 43% were seen once. This chain connects TRBV2 to TRBJ2-7; the match to TRBD2 covers 11 bases. Sample: peripheral blood or thyroid tissue (not recorded which). The sequence came from a woman between 18 and 29 years old with Graves' hyperthyroidism. The CDR3 DNA is TGTGCCAGCAGCTGGGCTAGCGGGAGGTCCGAGCAGTACTTC. Translation: CASSWASGRSEQYF.